This is a list of T cell receptor beta chains from one sample in a study of T cells in Graves' hyperthyroidism and ophthalmopathy. A single record per CDR3 protein comes from TCRdb applying MiXCR to the multiplex PCR reads. The table records some 300,000 distinct CDR3 sequences, over 15% of them present only once. Input material: blood. These receptors were taken from a man between 25 and 39 years old with Graves' hyperthyroidism. CDR3s include the opening cysteine and the closing phenylalanine or tryptophan. The D gene is left open where the match is weak. Clone size is shown for a subset of rows, as once, few, many or a class of expanded clone.

TGTGCCAGCAGCTTAGCCGGGACAGGGGCCTATGGCTACACCTTC,CASSLAGTGAYGYTF,TRBJ1-2,NA,TRBD1,TRBV7-8
TGTGCCAGCAGACCGCAACAGGGAAAGGGGCAGTTCTTC,CASRPQQGKGQFF,TRBJ2-1,many,NA,TRBV12-3/TRBV12-4
TGTGCCAGCTCCGGGACCGAAATCGGCGAGCAGTACTTC,CASSGTEIGEQYF,TRBJ2-7,many,NA,TRBV2
TGTGCCAGCAGCAGCCCGGGGCGGACGAACTATGGCTACACCTTC,CASSSPGRTNYGYTF,TRBJ1-2,many,NA,TRBV28
TGTGCCAGCCGCGGGGGAAATGGAGAGACCCAGTACTTC,CASRGGNGETQYF,TRBJ2-5,many,TRBD2,TRBV6-1
TGTGCCAGCAGTGAAGAGGGGGCCGTGCGGAACATTCAGTACTTC,CASSEEGAVRNIQYF,TRBJ2-4,few,TRBD1,TRBV2
TGTGCCAGTAGTGCCCCAGGACGGTTTGAAGCTTTCTTT,CASSAPGRFEAFF,TRBJ1-1,NA,NA,TRBV19
TGTGCCAGCAGTTATGGGTCGAGGGAGCAGTACTTC,CASSYGSREQYF,TRBJ2-7,NA,NA,TRBV6-2/TRBV6-3
TGTGCCAGCAGCTTAAAGCTGGAGCGGGAGGGTTACAATGAGCAGTTCTTC,CASSLKLEREGYNEQFF,TRBJ2-1,NA,TRBD2,TRBV7-3
TGTGCCAGCAGTTACCTCACAGGGGTGGGAGAAGCTTTCTTT,CASSYLTGVGEAFF,TRBJ1-1,many,TRBD1,TRBV6-5
TGTGCCAGCAGTATTAGGACCATGCCAACAGATACGCAGTATTTT,CASSIRTMPTDTQYF,TRBJ2-3,NA,NA,TRBV2
TGTGCCAGCAGCTCTCTCGACAGGGGGTTTTACAATGAGCAGTTCTTC,CASSSLDRGFYNEQFF,TRBJ2-1,many,TRBD1,TRBV11-2
TGTGCCAGCAAGATAACGGGAGCCAACTACGAGCAGTACTTC,CASKITGANYEQYF,TRBJ2-7,many,NA,TRBV11-2
TGTGCCAGCAGGCCCATGATAGGGGTCAAAAACATTCAGTACTTC,CASRPMIGVKNIQYF,TRBJ2-4,many,NA,TRBV6-1
TGTGCCTGGAGTGTACGTGGGACGTTAAGAGGGGAGCAGTACTTC,CAWSVRGTLRGEQYF,TRBJ2-7,many,NA,TRBV30
TGTGCCAGCAGCTTTCCCGCCCCGGGACTAGCGGGAGGGGACAATGAGCAGTTCTTC,CASSFPAPGLAGGDNEQFF,TRBJ2-1,NA,TRBD2,TRBV7-8
TGTGCCAGCAGTGAAGCGCTCCTGTCGGGAAACACTGAAGCTTTCTTT,CASSEALLSGNTEAFF,TRBJ1-1,many,NA,TRBV6-1
TGTGCCAGCAGTCTCGCGGGGGTTGGTGAGCAGTTCTTC,CASSLAGVGEQFF,TRBJ2-1,many,TRBD2,TRBV12-3/TRBV12-4
TGTGCCTGGAAGGTGGGAGGTACCGGGGAGCTGTTTTTT,CAWKVGGTGELFF,TRBJ2-2,many,NA,TRBV30
TGCAGCGTTGAAGCCCTCGGGGAGCAGTACTTC,CSVEALGEQYF,TRBJ2-7,NA,NA,TRBV29-1
TGTGCCAGCAGCCAAGGGCCCGGACTAGCGGGAGGCTCGAGCACAGATACGCAGTATTTT,CASSQGPGLAGGSSTDTQYF,TRBJ2-3,NA,TRBD2,TRBV3-1
TGTGCTAGTGGTTTGGTACTAGCGGGAGCCCCCCAGAATGAGCAGTTCTTC,CASGLVLAGAPQNEQFF,TRBJ2-1,NA,TRBD2,TRBV12-5
TGCGCCAGCAGCGCCCTCATAACAGGGGTGGCCAAAAACATTCAGTACTTC,CASSALITGVAKNIQYF,TRBJ2-4,few,TRBD1,TRBV5-1
TGTGCCAGCAGCTTAGTGGTCTGGGGATTAGGTGAAAAACTGTTTTTT,CASSLVVWGLGEKLFF,TRBJ1-4,many,NA,TRBV7-8
TGTGCCAGCAGCTTAGTTACAGGGGTCCTCCGGTCCGGGGAGCTGTTTTTT,CASSLVTGVLRSGELFF,TRBJ2-2,many,TRBD1,TRBV7-2
TGCGCCAGCAGCTTCGGCGAAAAGGACAGAAACAATGAGCAGTTCTTC,CASSFGEKDRNNEQFF,TRBJ2-1,many,NA,TRBV5-1
TGTGCCAGCAGCTTTGCTCTTGAGGGGTATGTCTACGAGCAGTACTTC,CASSFALEGYVYEQYF,TRBJ2-7,NA,NA,TRBV7-9